The 4 T cell receptor beta chains in this list originate from one sample, sequenced in a study of blood T cell repertoires in COVID-19. Sequenced by immunoSEQ multiplex PCR; TCRdb stores in-frame clones only, minus some. The sample includes 100,000 to 150,000 clones, around 87% of them seen just once. The sequenced material came from peripheral blood. These receptors were taken from a woman in her sixties with acute or convalescent COVID-19.

In this sample, this clone turned up a few times. This chain joins TRBV2 and TRBJ1-2; 7 nucleotides line up with TRBD1. With 3 bases clipped from V and 7 bases from J, the junction kept 5 bases outside the gene matches. From germline, CDR1 is SNHLY and CDR2 FYNNEI. The CDR3 totals 13 residues. The CDR3 bases are TGTGCCAGCAGTGAGATCGCAGGGGGTGGCTACACCTTC. This encodes CASSEIAGGGYTF.

The chain employs TRBV29-1 and TRBJ2-5, with 8 bases identical to TRBD1. CDR1 SQVTM and CDR2 ANQGSEA come from the germline V gene. J gave up 7 bases and V 0 bases, and 7 bases lay outside the gene matches. The CDR3 extends over 14 amino acids. CDR3 in amino acids: CSVEDPTGVTTQYF. The CDR3 DNA follows: TGCAGCGTTGAAGATCCGACAGGGGTAACGACCCAGTACTTC.

The chain carries TRBV24-1 and TRBJ2-2, with TRBD1 as a possible D gene (5 bases). The CDR3 spans 16 residues. The V end was cut by 1 base, the J end by 3 bases, with 11 bases between. Germline V CDR1 and CDR2: KGHDR, SFDVKD. The CDR3, as DNA: TGTGCCACCAGTGATTTTTCCAGGGTGGACACCGGGGAGCTGTTTTTT. The encoded protein is CATSDFSRVDTGELFF.

The chain couples TRBV28 to TRBJ2-1; the match to TRBD2 covers 10 bases. The V gene end was trimmed by 5 bases and the J gene end by 9 bases; junction bases not matched to a gene: 37. CDR1 is MDHEN and CDR2 is SYDVKM in the germline V gene. This CDR3 is 24 amino acids long. CDR3 region: CASSIHLMPPAGGLRPLLQAEQFF. The CDR3 coding sequence is TGTGCCAGCAGTATCCACTTGATGCCCCCAGCGGGAGGGCTAAGACCACTACTACAGGCTGAGCAGTTCTTC.